The rows below give T cell receptor beta chains drawn from one sample of a study of cytomegalovirus exposure and HLA in healthy donors. Clones were read by immunoSEQ multiplex PCR, and TCRdb kept only the in-frame ones, dropping some. The data hold under 150,000 clones, with roughly three quarters observed a single time. Sequenced sample: PBMCs. The source is a woman between 50 and 59 years old in good health and CMV-seronegative. CDR3s include the opening cysteine and the closing phenylalanine or tryptophan. D genes are given only for firm matches. Clone size appears in some rows only: once, few, many, or a class for an expanded clone.

>TRBJ2-7|.|TRBV9|.
CASSVGAGYEQYF
TGTGCCAGCAGCGTAGGTGCAGGGTACGAGCAGTACTTC
>TRBJ1-6|.|TRBV7-6|TRBD1
CASSHSGTGFSPLHF
TGTGCCAGCAGCCATAGTGGGACAGGGTTCTCACCCCTCCACTTT
>TRBJ2-1|few|TRBV6-1|TRBD2
CATWGLAGINEQFF
TGTGCCACCTGGGGACTAGCGGGGATCAATGAGCAGTTCTTC
>TRBJ2-5|once|TRBV18|.
CASSPQTGRQETQYF
TGTGCCAGCTCGCCCCAGACTGGGAGGCAAGAGACCCAGTACTTC
>TRBJ2-7|.|TRBV4-1|.
CASSQVGSEQYF
TGCGCCAGCAGCCAAGTCGGGTCAGAGCAGTACTTC
>TRBJ2-7|.|TRBV6-5|TRBD1
CASSLGQGYEQCF
TGTGCCAGCAGCCTCGGACAGGGCTACGAGCAGTGCTTC
>TRBJ1-1|few|TRBV10-1|.
CASSESQGHTEAFF
TGCGCCAGCAGTGAGTCGCAGGGGCACACTGAAGCTTTCTTT
>TRBJ1-1|.|TRBV2|TRBD1
CASSETGVLTEAFF
TGTGCCAGCAGTGAAACAGGGGTTCTTACTGAAGCTTTCTTT
>TRBJ2-7|.|TRBV5-1|TRBD2
CASSLDGTRDSYEQYF
TGCGCCAGCAGCTTGGATGGGACTAGGGACTCCTACGAGCAGTACTTC
>TRBJ1-5|.|TRBV19|.
CASMRREGGSQPQHF
TGTGCCAGTATGCGCCGGGAGGGGGGCAGTCAGCCCCAGCATTTT
>TRBJ1-1|.|TRBV11-2|.
CASSPQGAAFF
TGTGCCAGCAGCCCCCAAGGGGCGGCTTTCTTT
>TRBJ1-5|.|TRBV21-1|.
CASSDGTGGNQPQHF
TGTGCCAGCAGCGACGGGACAGGGGGCAATCAGCCCCAGCATTTT
>TRBJ1-1|.|TRBV7-2|.
CASSFAAKNTEAFF
TGTGCCAGCAGCTTTGCCGCGAAGAACACTGAAGCTTTCTTT
>TRBJ2-3|.|TRBV19|TRBD2
CASFPTAGALYSTDTQYF
TGTGCCAGTTTTCCGACCGCGGGAGCACTTTATTCCACAGATACGCAGTATTTT
>TRBJ1-6|.|TRBV13|.
CASSLSRGPIYNSPLHF
TGTGCCAGCAGCTTAAGCAGGGGACCGATCTATAATTCACCCCTCCACTTT
>TRBJ2-3|.|TRBV30|TRBD2
CAWSVLAGRGDTQYF
TGTGCCTGGAGTGTACTAGCGGGGAGGGGAGATACGCAGTATTTT
>TRBJ2-7|.|TRBV5-4|.
CASSLVESYEQYF
TGTGCCAGCAGCTTGGTCGAGAGCTACGAGCAGTACTTC
>TRBJ2-1|.|TRBV5-1|TRBD1
CASSKGTGGSDEQFF
TGCGCCAGCAGCAAAGGGACAGGGGGCTCGGATGAGCAGTTCTTC
>TRBJ1-2|.|TRBV7-9|.
CASSLGRGANGYTF
TGTGCCAGCAGCTTAGGACGGGGGGCAAATGGCTACACCTTC
>TRBJ2-5|.|TRBV7-9|TRBD1
CASSQRTGSRETQYF
TGTGCCAGCAGCCAACGGACAGGTTCGAGAGAGACCCAGTACTTC
>TRBJ2-1|.|TRBV4-1|.
CASSLGIRESTYNEQFF
TGCGCCAGCAGCCTGGGGATCCGGGAGTCAACCTACAATGAGCAGTTCTTC
>TRBJ2-4|.|TRBV2|.
CASSEQGMKNIQYF
TGTGCCAGCAGTGAGCAGGGGATGAAAAACATTCAGTACTTC
>TRBJ1-2|.|TRBV5-1|.
CASSLGGIQDYGYTF
TGCGCCAGCAGCTTGGGAGGGATCCAGGACTATGGCTACACCTTC
>TRBJ1-2|.|TRBV7-8|.
CASSFSPAAEGYTF
TGTGCCAGCAGCTTCTCGCCCGCCGCGGAGGGCTACACCTTC
>TRBJ2-2|.|TRBV5-4|TRBD2
CASSLDSGGTGELFF
TGTGCCAGCAGCTTGGATAGCGGGGGAACCGGGGAGCTGTTTTTT
>TRBJ2-1|.|TRBV28|.
CASSPPSYNEQFF
TGTGCCAGCAGTCCCCCGAGTTACAATGAGCAGTTCTTC
>TRBJ1-1|.|TRBV29-1|TRBD1
CSVGGQLNTEAFF
TGCAGCGTAGGGGGACAGTTGAACACTGAAGCTTTCTTT
>TRBJ1-6|.|TRBV7-2|.
CASSPPGSGSPLHF
TGTGCCAGCAGCCCCCCAGGGTCGGGCTCACCCCTCCACTTT
>TRBJ1-1|.|TRBV9|.
CASSVAGLGVGTEAFF
TGTGCCAGCAGCGTAGCAGGGTTGGGCGTTGGCACTGAAGCTTTCTTT
>TRBJ2-1|.|TRBV7-2|.
CASSLDEWNEQFF
TGTGCCAGCAGCTTAGATGAGTGGAATGAGCAGTTCTTC
>TRBJ1-6|.|TRBV19|TRBD1
CASSSPPGQVYSPLHF
TGTGCCAGTAGTTCACCCCCGGGACAGGTCTATTCACCCCTCCACTTT
>TRBJ1-2|.|TRBV7-2|TRBD1
CASSLVQGIGYGYTF
TGTGCCAGCAGCTTAGTACAGGGGATTGGGTATGGCTACACCTTC
>TRBJ2-2|few|TRBV5-1|TRBD2
CASSRDYQTNTGELFF
TGCGCCAGCAGCCGGGACTACCAAACGAACACCGGGGAGCTGTTTTTT
>TRBJ2-1|.|TRBV5-1|.
CASSWALSYNEQFF
TGCGCCAGCAGTTGGGCCCTCTCCTACAATGAGCAGTTCTTC
>TRBJ1-5|.|TRBV27|.
CASSLLGGGSNQPQHF
TGTGCCAGCAGTTTATTGGGGGGAGGGAGCAATCAGCCCCAGCATTTT
>TRBJ2-5|.|TRBV30|.
CAWSVQETQYF
TGTGCCTGGAGTGTACAGGAGACCCAGTACTTC
>TRBJ1-2|.|TRBV9|.
CASSQLTTDYYGYTF
TGTGCCAGCAGCCAGCTAACGACTGATTACTATGGCTACACCTTC
>TRBJ1-1|few|TRBV5-6|TRBD1
CASSHRGLETEAFF
TGTGCCAGCAGCCACAGGGGGCTTGAAACTGAAGCTTTCTTT
>TRBJ2-3|.|TRBV19|TRBD2
CASSGLAGGRDTQYF
TGTGCCAGTAGTGGATTAGCGGGGGGGCGAGATACGCAGTATTTT
>TRBJ2-2|.|TRBV5-1|TRBD2
CASSSTSGHTGELFF
TGCGCCAGCAGCTCGACTAGCGGGCACACCGGGGAGCTGTTTTTT
>TRBJ1-2|few|TRBV5-4|TRBD1
CASTWDRGRYTF
TGTGCCAGCACCTGGGACAGGGGACGCTACACCTTC
>TRBJ2-6|.|TRBV5-1|TRBD2
CASSLEAGGRSGANVLTF
TGCGCCAGCAGCTTGGAGGCGGGGGGCCGCTCTGGGGCCAACGTCCTGACTTTC
>TRBJ1-2|few|TRBV7-9|TRBD1
CASSFPNRDRVSGTF
TGTGCCAGCAGCTTTCCAAACCGGGACAGGGTATCTGGGACCTTC
>TRBJ2-7|.|TRBV13|TRBD2
CASSLGAGGPYEQYF
TGTGCCAGCAGCTTAGGTGCGGGGGGCCCCTACGAGCAGTACTTC
>TRBJ2-1|once|TRBV15|.
CATSAPGTGRSYNEQFF
TGTGCCACCAGCGCCCCAGGAACAGGTCGCTCCTACAATGAGCAGTTCTTC
>TRBJ1-1|few|TRBV7-2|TRBD1
CASSEALTGLDTEAFF
TGTGCCAGCAGCGAAGCGCTGACAGGGTTGGACACTGAAGCTTTCTTT
>TRBJ1-4|few|TRBV15|.
CATSRKGGTNEKLFF
TGTGCCACCAGCAGAAAGGGAGGGACTAATGAAAAACTGTTTTTT
>TRBJ2-1|.|TRBV5-4|.
CASNSAGRRNEQFF
TGTGCCAGCAACTCGGCGGGGCGGCGAAATGAGCAGTTCTTC
>TRBJ2-2|.|TRBV10-3|TRBD1
CAISTSLTGRNTGELFF
TGTGCCATCAGTACATCCTTGACAGGGAGGAACACCGGGGAGCTGTTTTTT
>TRBJ1-5|.|TRBV10-3|.
CAISESEFSDQPQHF
TGTGCCATCAGTGAGTCGGAGTTCTCGGATCAGCCCCAGCATTTT
>TRBJ2-4|.|TRBV7-2|TRBD1
CASSSGQGNIQYF
TGTGCCAGCAGCTCGGGACAGGGAAACATTCAGTACTTC
>TRBJ1-1|.|TRBV7-2|.
CASSYSRGRGAFF
TGTGCCAGCAGTTACTCTAGGGGGAGGGGAGCTTTCTTT
>TRBJ2-6|.|TRBV10-1|.
CASSESTAGANVLTF
TGCGCCAGCAGTGAGTCGACAGCTGGGGCCAACGTCCTGACTTTC
>TRBJ1-3|.|TRBV9|.
CASSLTEGGTIYF
TGTGCCAGCAGCCTAACGGAGGGCGGCACCATATATTTT
>TRBJ2-3|.|TRBV4-1|TRBD2
CASSQERLAGGDTDTQYF
TGCGCCAGCAGCCAAGAACGGCTAGCGGGGGGGGACACAGATACGCAGTATTTT
>TRBJ2-3|few|TRBV11-1|.
CASSFAGDTQYF
TGTGCCAGCAGCTTCGCCGGAGATACGCAGTATTTT
>TRBJ1-1|few|TRBV2|.
CASSLRRDTEAFF
TGTGCCAGCAGCCTTCGGAGGGACACTGAAGCTTTCTTT